This T cell receptor (beta chain) was obtained from a study of T cells in Graves' hyperthyroidism and ophthalmopathy. Researchers amplified the TCR beta CDR3 regions from RNA transcripts. The TCR CDR3 was amplified in a first-round RT-PCR using the HTBI primer set. Each CDR3 protein is one row after TCRdb ran MiXCR on the multiplex PCR reads. The sample yields 540,000 or so distinct CDR3 sequences, 46% seen once. This clonotype was seen ten or more times. In germline, CDR1 is SEHNR, CDR2 FQNEAQ (reference sequence). The V end lost 5 bases, the J end lost 3 bases, and 10 bases lay between the germline ends. This CDR3 comprises 13 residues.

The sequence was obtained from an adult woman with Graves' disease, either hyperthyroidism or ophthalmopathy (not recorded which). Sequenced input: peripheral blood or thyroid tissue (not recorded which). V is TRBV7-9 and J is TRBJ2-5, with no clear D. The CDR3 reads CASSETPKETQYF. In DNA form, the CDR3 reads TGTGCCAGCAGCGAGACACCGAAAGAGACCCAGTACTTC.